Following are 19 T cell receptor beta chains from one sample sequenced in a study of cytomegalovirus exposure and HLA in healthy donors. Method: immunoSEQ multiplex PCR; TCRdb's copy keeps in-frame clones and lacks some. The sample has about 110,000 clones, around nine tenths seen once. Sequencing was done on a sample of PBMCs. The source is a woman younger than 30 in good health and CMV-seronegative.

The chain is built from TRBV28 and TRBJ2-2; 11 nucleotides agree with TRBD1. The V segment lost 3 bases and the J segment 5 bases; nucleotides outside the gene matches: 2. CDR1 is MDHEN, CDR2 SYDVKM, per germline. CDR3 length: 15 residues. The CDR3 sequence: CASSLGTGGTGELFF. In nucleotides, the CDR3 is TGTGCCAGCAGTTTGGGGACAGGGGGGACCGGGGAGCTGTTTTTT. The complete variable domain, with remaining parts taken from reference TRBV28 and TRBJ2-2, reads DVKVTQSSRYLVKRTGEKVFLECVQDMDHENMFWYRQDPGLGLRLIYFSYDVKMKEKGDIPEGYSVSREKKERFSLILESASTNQTSMYLCASSLGTGGTGELFFGEGSRLTVL.

Only one count was recorded for this clone. The chain carries TRBV6-5 and TRBJ2-3; 8 bases agree with TRBD1. The V and J ends lost 4 bases and 0 bases, in that order; junction bases with no gene match: 0. CDR1 is MNHEY and CDR2 is SVGAGI in the germline V gene. This CDR3 comprises 14 residues. As DNA, the CDR3 is TGTGCCAGCAGTTGGACAGGGAGCACAGATACGCAGTATTTT. Residues: CASSWTGSTDTQYF.

The V gene is TRBV27, the J gene TRBJ2-1; D perhaps matches TRBD2 (5 bases). CDR1 MNHEY and CDR2 SMNVEV come from the germline V gene (reference sequence). With 2 bases removed from V and 9 bases from J, the gap between germline ends came to 8 bases. The CDR3 is made up of 12 amino acids. The CDR3 nucleotides are TGTGCCAGCAGTTTAATCAGCGGTGAGCAGTTCTTC. Translating it yields CASSLISGEQFF.

The V and J genes are TRBV13 and TRBJ2-7; 9 bases agree with TRBD1. Germline trimming cut 6 bases from V and 4 bases from J; bases unmatched to any gene: 10. The CDR3 consists of 15 residues. Germline V lookup: CDR1 PRHDT, CDR2 FYEKMQ (reference sequence). The DNA of the CDR3 is TGTGCCAGCAGTAAAGGACAGGGGAGGGGATACGAGCAGTACTTC. This gives the protein CASSKGQGRGYEQYF. The full variable domain, with the rest looked up from reference TRBV13 and TRBJ2-7, is AAGVIQSPRHLIKEKRETATLKCYPIPRHDTVYWYQQGPGQDPQFLISFYEKMQSDKGSIPDRFSAQQFSDYHSELNMSSLELGDSALYFCASSKGQGRGYEQYFGPGTRLTVT.

DNA of the CDR3: TGTGCCAGCAGCTTGGACGTTCCACGGCGGACTGAAGCTTTCTTT. Amino acids: CASSLDVPRRTEAFF. V is TRBV5-4 and J is TRBJ1-1; no clear D. The germline CDR1 and CDR2 sequences are SGHNT and YYREEE (reference sequence). The CDR3 spans 15 residues. V dropped 0 bases and J dropped 5 bases, with 14 bases sitting between them.

The chain has TRBV19 and TRBJ1-3; D call uncertain. Germline CDR1 reads LNHDA; CDR2 reads SQIVND (reference sequence). Deletions cut 2 bases from V and 2 bases from J, with 7 bases between. The CDR3 spans 14 residues. The CDR3 DNA reads TGTGCCAGTAGTATAACCGGGGCTGGAAACACCATATATTTT. Its protein product is CASSITGAGNTIYF.

This clone turned up a few times. CDR3 sequence reads: CAWSPGIHGYTF. As DNA, the CDR3 is TGTGCCTGGAGTCCCGGGATCCATGGCTACACCTTC. The rearrangement uses TRBV30 and TRBJ1-2; D is uncertain. V was pared by 2 bases and J by 6 bases, with 10 bases between. Per germline, CDR1 GTSNPN and CDR2 SVGIG (reference sequence). This CDR3 has 12 residues.

In this sample, this clone turned up a few times. This chain connects TRBV19 to TRBJ2-5; 7 nucleotides line up with TRBD1. From germline, CDR1 is LNHDA and CDR2 SQIVND (reference sequence). This CDR3 contains 13 residues. V was clipped by 6 bases and J by 1 base; unmatched bases: 2. In DNA, the CDR3 is TGTGCCAGTAGAAGGGGGCTCCAAGAGACCCAGTACTTC. Protein: CASRRGLQETQYF.

The rearrangement links TRBV19 to TRBJ1-1, with D possibly being TRBD1 (6 bases). Germline assignment: CDR1 LNHDA and CDR2 SQIVND (reference sequence). V was shortened by 3 bases and J by 7 bases, with 9 bases between the two germline ends. The CDR3 length is 12 residues. CDR3 bases: TGTGCCAGTAGTATTGGCAGGGGTGAAGCTTTCTTT. Amino acids: CASSIGRGEAFF.

The chain combines TRBV28 with TRBJ2-7; 8 positions match TRBD2. The CDR3 runs to 15 residues. Germline V gene data show CDR1 as MDHEN and CDR2 as SYDVKM. Losses at the gene ends were 1 base for V and 2 bases for J; bases not matched to a gene: 4. The CDR3 DNA follows: TGTGCCAGCAGTTTATCGGGGGGGCGGCCCTACGAGCAGTACTTC. Translation gives CASSLSGGRPYEQYF.

V and J are TRBV4-3 and TRBJ1-2; TRBD1 is a possible D gene (6 bases). Germline V lookup: CDR1 LGHNA, CDR2 YSLEER. The V end was cut by 0 bases, the J end by 5 bases, with 13 bases between. This CDR3 spans 15 amino acids. CDR3 nucleotides: TGCGCCAGCAGCCAAGAATGGGGCACAGGGTATGGCTACACCTTC. Protein: CASSQEWGTGYGYTF.

The chain uses TRBV6-5 and TRBJ1-6; D is undetermined. The germline CDR1 and CDR2 sequences are MNHEY and SVGAGI. The CDR3 contains 14 residues. V lost 0 bases to trimming and J lost 6 bases, with 6 bases between them. The CDR3 DNA reads as TGTGCCAGCAGTTACTCGGAGGGTAATTCACCCCTCCACTTT. It codes for CASSYSEGNSPLHF.

The chain combines TRBV5-1 with TRBJ2-7; D gene uncertain. The CDR3 spans 13 residues. V lost 4 bases and J lost 4, with 12 bases in between. The germline gives CDR1 SGHRS, CDR2 YFSETQ. The CDR3 DNA follows: TGCGCCAGCAGCCCCCCCGTGCGATACGAGCAGTACTTC. This gives the protein CASSPPVRYEQYF.

The V call is TRBV6-8, the J call TRBJ2-1; 8 bases are a match to TRBD2. Germline-derived CDR1 and CDR2 are MNHGY and SAAAGT. The CDR3 has 14 residues. V lost 11 bases and J lost 9; bases outside the gene matches: 15. This CDR3 reads CAPPGGEKWSEQFF. The CDR3 region has the DNA TGTGCCCCCCCCGGGGGGGAGAAGTGGAGTGAGCAGTTCTTC.

The chain has TRBV28 and TRBJ2-7, with D possibly matching TRBD2 (5 bases). The CDR3 has 15 amino acids. Germline V gives CDR1 MDHEN, CDR2 SYDVKM. The V end was cut by 1 base, the J end by 4 bases, with 14 bases between. Here the CDR3 DNA reads TGTGCCAGCAGTTTATTTACTAGTAATGGGTACGAGCAGTACTTC. As protein: CASSLFTSNGYEQYF.

The CDR3 bases are TGTGCCAGCAGTGACTCAGCCGGGCGGGAGGTGGTAGACGAGCAGTACTTC. It specifies CASSDSAGREVVDEQYF. The genes are TRBV6-4 and TRBJ2-7; TRBD2 matches at 8 bases. CDR1 and CDR2 from the germline V gene are MRHNA and SNTAGT. The CDR3 covers 17 residues. Germline trimming cut 0 bases from V and 5 bases from J; bases unmatched to any gene: 12.

The chain recombines TRBV4-3 with TRBJ2-7; 9 bases line up with TRBD1. Trimming took 4 bases from V and 5 from J; bases not matched to a gene: 6. The CDR3 length is 14 residues. Germline V gives CDR1 LGHNA, CDR2 YSLEER. The DNA of the CDR3 is TGCGCCAGCAGCCGGACTACAGGGGGCCACGAGCAGTACTTC. Protein: CASSRTTGGHEQYF.

As for this clone: This CDR3 is also generated by other DNA sequences in the sample. The genes are TRBV27 and TRBJ1-2; 8 nucleotides agree with TRBD1. This CDR3 region has 13 residues. V shed 6 bases and J 4 bases; nucleotides not matched to a gene: 4. The germline V gene encodes CDR1 MNHEY and CDR2 SMNVEV (reference sequence). CDR3 coding DNA: TGTGCCAGCAGCCCCGGACAGGGCTATGGCTACACCTTC. Its protein product is CASSPGQGYGYTF.

The sample holds a few counts of this clone. The chain joins TRBV10-1 to TRBJ1-2; D remains unclear. The CDR3 extends over 15 amino acids. The germline V gene encodes CDR1 WNHNN and CDR2 SYGVQD (reference sequence). V was pared by 2 bases and J by 4 bases, with 14 bases between. CDR3 bases: TGCGCCAGCAGTGAGCCAAAGACTGAGGTCTATGGCTACACCTTC. Amino acid sequence: CASSEPKTEVYGYTF.